This T cell receptor (beta chain) stems from a study of cytomegalovirus exposure and HLA in healthy donors. The overall study: Around 78 million unique TCRs, all from HLA-typed donors, were included in an early release of the data. Study-level results: Trimming of TCR beta V- and J-genes showed a link, identified in a later analysis, to a missense DCLRE1C variant. Overall, 164 TCR beta chains were annotated as cytomegalovirus-associated. Several of the most significant clusters were apparently associated with common viral pathogens in a later analysis.

Concerning this clone: The antigen is not known.

Germline V CDR1 and CDR2: SGHRS, YFSETQ. This CDR3 has 15 residues. Trimming at V came to 6 bases and at J to 3 bases, leaving 8 bases not matched to a gene. PCR was performed using 60 Vbeta and 13 Jbeta primers. Sequencing used immunoSEQ multiplex PCR; TCRdb keeps in-frame clones, though not all of them. The table has 40,000 to 55,000 clones, around three quarters seen once. The sequenced material came from PBMCs. The clonotype comes from a man in his thirties or forties in good health and CMV-seronegative. The rearrangement uses TRBV5-1 and TRBJ2-7; 11 nucleotides align to TRBD1. The CDR3 DNA reads TGCGCCAGCACTTTTTTGGGACAGGGGGACTACGAGCAGTACTTC. As protein: CASTFLGQGDYEQYF.